This T cell receptor (beta chain) was recorded in a study of PD-1 blockade in classical Hodgkin lymphoma. Trimming removed 2 bases at V and 2 bases at J, with 10 bases between. Per the germline V gene, CDR1 is SGHNT and CDR2 is YYREEE (reference sequence). The CDR3 is 14 amino acids. No patient escaped relapse after autologous stem cell transplantation, and brentuximab vedotin exposure varied. Assay: immunoSEQ multiplex PCR; the TCRdb copy retains only in-frame clones and omits some. The data show tens of thousands of clones, about 92% seen once. This clonotype was obtained from a human donor with classical Hodgkin lymphoma. Sequences were derived from peripheral blood mononuclear cells (PBMCs), sampled at baseline. The V gene is TRBV5-4, the J gene TRBJ1-1, with TRBD1 as a possible D gene (6 bases). The DNA for the CDR3 is TGTGCCAGCAGCTTACAGGACAGAAACACTGAAGCTTTCTTT. Protein: CASSLQDRNTEAFF.